Listed here are 23 T cell receptor beta chains from one sample, sequenced in a study of cytomegalovirus exposure and HLA in healthy donors. PCR employed 60 Vbeta and 13 Jbeta primers. The data were produced by immunoSEQ multiplex PCR, yet TCRdb's version contains in-frame clones alone and is incomplete. The data hold under 80,000 clones, with over 70% observed a single time. Specimen: PBMCs. Receptors were obtained from a man in his fifties in good health and CMV-seropositive.

This rearrangement joins TRBV28 to TRBJ1-2; D possibly corresponds to TRBD1 (6 bases). Trimming took off 3 bases at V and 3 bases at J, with 14 bases between the two ends. The CDR3 is 15 amino acids. Germline V gene sequence: CDR1 MDHEN, CDR2 SYDVKM. DNA for the CDR3: TGTGCCAGCAGTTTCTACAGGGACGCGGACTATGGCTACACCTTC. Residues: CASSFYRDADYGYTF.

The chain is built from TRBV7-3 and TRBJ2-2, with TRBD1 as a possible D gene (5 bases). Germline V gene sequence: CDR1 SGHTA, CDR2 FQGTGA. Trimming left V 1 base short and J 3 bases short, with 9 bases between. The CDR3 runs 15 residues. CDR3 in amino acids: CASSLNLGDTGELFF. CDR3 in DNA: TGTGCCAGCAGCTTAAATTTAGGGGACACCGGGGAGCTGTTTTTT.

The V and J genes are TRBV6-1 and TRBJ2-1; 8 nucleotides align to TRBD2. The V and J ends lost 0 bases and 7 bases, in that order; junction bases with no gene match: 8. The germline V gene encodes CDR1 MNHNS and CDR2 SASEGT. There are 16 residues in the CDR3. The CDR3 protein is CASSEAWREVWNEQFF. DNA for the CDR3: TGTGCCAGCAGTGAAGCGTGGCGGGAGGTCTGGAATGAGCAGTTCTTC.

This clone has more than one count but fewer than ten. As DNA, the CDR3 is TGTGCCAGCAGCTCGGATGGGGGACAGGGGACGGACACCATATATTTT. Amino acids: CASSSDGGQGTDTIYF. V gene TRBV7-2 combines with J gene TRBJ1-3, with 10 bases matching TRBD1. Germline lookup yields CDR1 SGHTA and CDR2 FQGNSA. V lost 4 bases, J lost 8 bases, and 11 bases stayed unmatched. This CDR3 has 16 residues.

The gene calls are TRBV18 and TRBJ1-1; D perhaps matches TRBD1 (6 bases). V was trimmed by 4 bases and J by 1 base, leaving 10 bases between them. Per the germline V gene, CDR1 is KGHSH and CDR2 is LQKENI. This CDR3 is built from 14 residues. The CDR3 sequence is CASSQDRKNTEAFF. CDR3 sequence (DNA): TGTGCCAGCTCACAAGACAGGAAGAACACTGAAGCTTTCTTT.

This clone was seen more than once but under ten times. A far larger clone differs by one base, so this is likely a read error. V is TRBV5-1 and J is TRBJ2-7; weak D call: TRBD1 (6 bases). The CDR3 runs to 15 residues. Germline V CDR1 and CDR2: SGHRS, YFSETQ. The V and J ends lost 3 bases and 0 bases respectively, with 13 bases between them. The CDR3 here is CASSSQGPSSYEQYF. Here the CDR3 DNA reads TGCGCCAGCAGCTCCCAGGGGCCCAGCTCCTACGAGCAGTACTTC.

CDR3 sequence reads: CASSLEFRVVGNEQFF. The DNA of the CDR3 is TGTGCCAGCAGCTTAGAATTCAGGGTAGTGGGCAATGAGCAGTTCTTC. The J gene is TRBJ2-1, the V gene TRBV7-2; a possible D gene is TRBD1 (5 bases). The CDR3 has 16 amino acids. The germline V gene encodes CDR1 SGHTA and CDR2 FQGNSA. The ends were cut back, 1 base at V and 6 bases at J, with 16 bases in the middle.

The chain carries TRBV5-4 and TRBJ2-1; the match to TRBD1 covers 7 bases. V lost 6 bases to trimming and J lost 5 bases; unmatched junction nucleotides: 8. The CDR3 consists of 14 residues. CDR1 is SGHNT, CDR2 YYREEE, per germline (reference sequence). The chain's CDR3 is CASNDRDRDNEQFF. DNA for the CDR3: TGTGCCAGCAACGACAGGGATCGGGACAATGAGCAGTTCTTC.

The chain has TRBV30 and TRBJ1-6; possible D gene TRBD1, 6 bases. The CDR3 is made up of 14 amino acids. V was pared by 2 bases and J by 10 bases, with 15 bases between. The germline V gene has CDR1 GTSNPN and CDR2 SVGIG (reference sequence). The CDR3 DNA sequence: TGTGCCTGGAGTTCGCCAGGGGTTTCCTCACCCCTCCACTTT. It encodes CAWSSPGVSSPLHF.

This sequence joins TRBV19 and TRBJ1-2; D might be TRBD1 (5 bases). Germline values: CDR1 LNHDA, CDR2 SQIVND (reference sequence). This CDR3 is 14 amino acids long. V gave up 5 bases and J gave up 0 bases, with 10 bases separating them. CDR3 sequence reads: CASSSTGANYGYTF. The CDR3 coding sequence is TGTGCCAGTAGTTCTACAGGAGCTAACTATGGCTACACCTTC.

This chain uses TRBV4-1 with TRBJ1-4, with 7 bases that match TRBD1. J lost 13 bases, V lost 1 base, and 12 bases had no gene match. Germline assignment: CDR1 MGHRA and CDR2 YSYEKL. This CDR3 is 15 amino acids long. The CDR3 here is CASSQVPAQGGGLFF. CDR3 DNA: TGCGCCAGCAGCCAAGTCCCGGCCCAGGGGGGCGGACTGTTTTTT.

The chain recombines TRBV2 with TRBJ2-2; D is possibly TRBD1 (5 bases). Germline V gene sequence: CDR1 SNHLY, CDR2 FYNNEI. V lost 5 bases, J lost 8 bases, and 18 bases lay in between. The CDR3 has 15 amino acids. CDR3 sequence reads: CASSPDVWGTGELFF. The CDR3 region has the DNA TGTGCCAGCAGTCCCGATGTTTGGGGCACGGGGGAGCTGTTTTTT.

The chain is built from TRBV4-3 and TRBJ2-7; TRBD1 aligns across 10 bases. The CDR3 length is 14 residues. Germline V lookup: CDR1 LGHNA, CDR2 YSLEER. The junction had 1 base not matched to a gene; V was cut back by 3 bases and J by 2 bases. The CDR3 reads CASSHDRGPYEQYF. The CDR3 coding sequence is TGCGCCAGCAGCCATGACAGGGGGCCCTACGAGCAGTACTTC.

V is TRBV4-3 and J is TRBJ2-6; D unclear. CDR1 and CDR2 from the germline V gene are LGHNA and YSLEER. V dropped 1 base and J dropped 4 bases, with 11 bases sitting between them. This CDR3 spans 16 amino acids. The CDR3 DNA is TGCGCCAGCAGCCAAGCGACGGGTCCAGGGGCCAACGTCCTGACTTTC. It yields the protein CASSQATGPGANVLTF.

V gene TRBV5-1 combines with J gene TRBJ2-2; 9 bases match TRBD1. V trimming: 5 bases; J trimming: 6 bases; junction bases outside the gene matches: 5. The CDR3 is 14 residues long. Germline V gene data show CDR1 as SGHRS and CDR2 as YFSETQ. CDR3 amino acids: CASSFRQGAGELFF. The DNA of the CDR3 is TGCGCCAGCAGTTTTCGACAGGGGGCCGGGGAGCTGTTTTTT.

The chain is built from TRBV20-1 and TRBJ1-2; no clear D. CDR3 size: 11 residues. Germline-derived CDR1 and CDR2 are DFQATT and SNEGSKA (reference sequence). Trimming shortened V by 6 bases and J by 5 bases, and 10 bases separated the two germline ends. CDR3 nucleotide sequence: TGCAGTGCGAGGTCTGGTTATGGCTACACCTTC. Translation: CSARSGYGYTF.

V usage is TRBV7-3 and J usage is TRBJ1-1, with 9 bases lining up with TRBD1. The CDR3 totals 13 residues. J gave up 4 bases and V 7 bases, and 4 bases lay outside the gene matches. Germline V CDR1 and CDR2: SGHTA, FQGTGA. The CDR3 region has the DNA TGTGCCAGCAAAGGGACAGGGCGCACTGAAGCTTTCTTT. This translates into CASKGTGRTEAFF.

The chain carries TRBV7-2 and TRBJ2-2; 7 bases are shared with TRBD1. The germline V gene has CDR1 SGHTA and CDR2 FQGNSA. The V segment lost 6 bases and the J segment 5 bases; nucleotides outside the gene matches: 6. The CDR3 is made up of 14 amino acids. The CDR3 sequence: CASRTGRGTGELFF. As DNA, the CDR3 is TGTGCCAGCAGGACAGGGAGAGGGACCGGGGAGCTGTTTTTT.

The gene calls are TRBV30 and TRBJ1-6; unclear D gene. Trimming shortened V by 2 bases and J by 7 bases, and 15 bases separated the two germline ends. The CDR3 has 15 residues. The germline V gene has CDR1 GTSNPN and CDR2 SVGIG (reference sequence). The CDR3 DNA is TGTGCCTGGAGTCCCGCGGGTCTGAGGAATTCACCCCTCCACTTT. It codes for CAWSPAGLRNSPLHF.

The gene calls are TRBV25-1 and TRBJ2-3; a weak D match, TRBD2 (5 bases). Trimming stripped 5 bases from V and 3 bases from J, with 24 bases between. This CDR3 is 18 amino acids long. Germline-derived CDR1 and CDR2 are MGHDK and SYGVNS. CDR3 loop: CASSPLRAEPIWTDTQYF. The CDR3 DNA reads as TGTGCCAGCAGTCCACTGCGGGCAGAGCCCATTTGGACAGATACGCAGTATTTT.

This clone was observed a single time. This chain joins TRBV6-1 and TRBJ1-3; tentative D call: TRBD1 (5 bases). V was clipped by 6 bases and J by 4 bases, with 7 bases between them. From germline, CDR1 is MNHNS and CDR2 SASEGT. The CDR3 sequence is 12 residues long. CDR3 DNA: TGTGCCAGCAGAGCAGGGGGAAACACCATATATTTT. This translates into CASRAGGNTIYF.

This clone was seen more than once but under ten times. The genes are TRBV4-3 and TRBJ2-7, with a tentative D call TRBD2 (6 bases). Trimming took 1 base from V and 5 from J, leaving 15 bases between them. CDR3 length equals 15 residues. Germline CDR1 is LGHNA and CDR2 is YSLEER. The CDR3 loop reads CASSQVAGSIDEQYF. CDR3 coding DNA: TGCGCCAGCAGCCAAGTGGCGGGAAGCATTGACGAGCAGTACTTC.

V and J are TRBV5-5 and TRBJ2-3; 7 bases match TRBD1. Germline trimming cut 1 base from V and 6 bases from J; bases unmatched to any gene: 8. This CDR3 has 15 amino acids. The germline gives CDR1 SGHKS, CDR2 YYEKEE (reference sequence). The CDR3, as DNA: TGTGCCAGCAGCTTGAGAAGGGGGCGCGGGGATACGCAGTATTTT. Translating gives CASSLRRGRGDTQYF.